Below, 17 T cell receptor beta chains from the same sample are listed, as sequenced in a study of blood T cell repertoires in COVID-19 (dated by TCRdb to about 2020). The receptor library was made with the immunoSEQ multiplex PCR assay. The table was pulled from immuneACCESS by TCRdb, which kept in-frame rearrangements only. Such tables lose some clones; where checked, under half of the loss comes from unresolved V genes, and the rest has no known cause. The sample has more than 200,000 clones on record, more than 75% of them singletons. Together, the top ten hold less than 8% of the sample. The material sequenced was PBMCs or T cells enriched from blood (not recorded which). Receptors were obtained from a young man in a cohort exposed to, infected with or recovered from COVID-19 (not recorded which).

This sequence joins TRBV4-3 and TRBJ2-7; TRBD2 matches 11 bases. Trimming took 0 bases from V and 4 from J; bases not matched to a gene: 5. The CDR3 is 16 amino acids. The germline gives CDR1 LGHNA, CDR2 YSLEER. DNA of the CDR3: TGCGCCAGCAGCCAAGAGGGACTAGCGGACGATTACGAGCAGTACTTC. Amino acid sequence: CASSQEGLADDYEQYF.

This clone was observed a handful of times. The V call is TRBV19, the J call TRBJ1-5, with 8 bases identical to TRBD1. In germline, CDR1 is LNHDA, CDR2 SQIVND (reference sequence). The J segment lost 4 bases and the V segment lost 3 bases, leaving 8 bases of the junction unmatched. The CDR3 runs 16 residues. The CDR3 region is CASSILGTGANQPQHF. DNA of the CDR3: TGTGCCAGTAGTATCCTTGGGACAGGAGCTAATCAGCCCCAGCATTTT.

The chain uses TRBV2 and TRBJ1-2; a weak D match, TRBD1 (5 bases). This CDR3 spans 13 amino acids. In germline, CDR1 is SNHLY, CDR2 FYNNEI. V was shortened by 5 bases and J by 8 bases, with 15 bases between the two germline ends. CDR3: CASSPQMTDGYTF. The CDR3 DNA reads as TGTGCCAGCAGTCCACAGATGACAGACGGCTACACCTTC.

The CDR3 reads CASSQDPGQAGVLEAFF. CDR3 sequence (DNA): TGCGCCAGCAGCCAAGATCCGGGACAAGCGGGGGTTCTTGAAGCTTTCTTT. The chain is built from TRBV4-3 and TRBJ1-1, with TRBD1 as a possible D gene (6 bases). V was cut by 0 bases and J by 7 bases, with 21 bases left in between. Germline-derived CDR1 and CDR2 are LGHNA and YSLEER. This CDR3 is built from 17 residues.

The chain recombines TRBV28 with TRBJ1-3; TRBD1 matches 7 bases. CDR1 is MDHEN, CDR2 SYDVKM, per germline. The CDR3 contains 17 residues. With V trimmed by 1 base and J by 0 bases, 6 bases remained unmatched. The CDR3 DNA reads as TGTGCCAGCAGTTTATTCGGAGCAGGGGGCTCTGGAAACACCATATATTTT. This codes for CASSLFGAGGSGNTIYF.

Comment on this clone: The same CDR3 arises from other DNA sequences in this sample as well. This rearrangement joins TRBV5-1 to TRBJ1-2, with D hard to call. Germline V gene lookup returns CDR1 SGHRS and CDR2 YFSETQ. The V end lost 0 bases, the J end lost 2 bases, and 8 bases lay between the germline ends. This CDR3 is 14 amino acids long. The CDR3 here is CASSLAGENYGYTF. The CDR3 DNA sequence: TGCGCCAGCAGCTTGGCTGGGGAGAACTATGGCTACACCTTC.

The chain employs TRBV5-3 and TRBJ1-4; 7 nucleotides match TRBD1. TRBV5-3 is reported as an ORF; its role is uncertain. CDR3 length equals 15 residues. After removal of 4 bases from V and 3 bases from J, the junction contained 6 bases not matched to a gene. CDR3 sequence: CARSTQGTANEKLFF. The CDR3 DNA sequence: TGTGCCAGAAGCACACAGGGGACGGCTAATGAAAAACTGTTTTTT.

Written as DNA, the CDR3 is TGTGCCAGCGGCCTAGGCGGCGACTACAATGAGCAGTTCTTC. Protein: CASGLGGDYNEQFF. The chain has TRBV27 and TRBJ2-1, with D unresolved. Germline V gives CDR1 MNHEY, CDR2 SMNVEV (reference sequence). Trimming removed 8 bases at V and 3 bases at J, with 14 bases between. The CDR3 length is 14 residues.

The genes are TRBV5-4 and TRBJ2-1; TRBD1 agrees at 10 bases. J gave up 7 bases and V 4 bases, and 8 bases lay outside the gene matches. The CDR3 runs 15 residues. Germline V gene lookup returns CDR1 SGHNT and CDR2 YYREEE (reference sequence). The CDR3 nucleotides read TGTGCCAGCAGCCTGGGACAGGGGAGAAGAAATGAGCAGTTCTTC. Translating gives CASSLGQGRRNEQFF.

The CDR3 here is CASTPGLAGGQETQYF. Written as DNA, the CDR3 is TGTGCCAGCACCCCCGGACTAGCGGGAGGACAAGAGACCCAGTACTTC. The V and J genes are TRBV28 and TRBJ2-5; 14 bases map to TRBD2. The CDR3 covers 16 residues. In germline, CDR1 is MDHEN, CDR2 SYDVKM. Losses at the gene ends were 7 bases for V and 2 bases for J; bases not matched to a gene: 6.

V gene TRBV2 combines with J gene TRBJ2-3; no definite D call. V was shortened by 1 base and J by 0 bases, with 11 bases between the two germline ends. Looked up from germline, CDR1 is SNHLY and CDR2 is FYNNEI. The CDR3 runs to 16 residues. CDR3 region: CASSEVYGGSTDTQYF. The DNA of the CDR3 is TGTGCCAGCAGTGAAGTCTACGGCGGCAGCACAGATACGCAGTATTTT.

This clone has only a few counts. The chain is built from TRBV18 and TRBJ2-5; D might be TRBD1 (7 bases). The CDR3 runs to 12 residues. Germline V gene lookup returns CDR1 KGHSH and CDR2 LQKENI. V was cut by 6 bases and J by 4 bases, with 9 bases left in between. The CDR3 loop is CASSRDRETQYF. The CDR3 coding sequence is TGTGCCAGCTCGCGGGACAGAGAGACCCAGTACTTC.

The sample holds a few counts of this clone. J is TRBJ1-2 and V is TRBV5-1; tentative D call: TRBD1 (5 bases). V was cut by 2 bases and J by 11 bases, with 13 bases left in between. This CDR3 region has 12 residues. Germline lookup yields CDR1 SGHRS and CDR2 YFSETQ. The CDR3 sequence is CASSFDSFGYTF. The CDR3 bases are TGCGCCAGCAGCTTCGACAGTTTTGGGTACACCTTC.

This clone was observed a single time. The rearrangement uses TRBV28 and TRBJ1-1; 7 positions agree with TRBD1. CDR3 length: 14 amino acids. Germline trimming cut 6 bases from V and 1 base from J; bases unmatched to any gene: 5. Germline V lookup: CDR1 MDHEN, CDR2 SYDVKM. As DNA, the CDR3 is TGTGCCAGCAGGGGGACAGTAACGAACACTGAAGCTTTCTTT. As protein: CASRGTVTNTEAFF.

This sequence joins TRBV2 and TRBJ1-2, with 8 nucleotides matching TRBD1. CDR3 length: 14 amino acids. The ends lost 6 bases at V and 7 bases at J; junction bases unmatched: 10. CDR1 SNHLY and CDR2 FYNNEI come from the germline V gene. The CDR3 loop reads CASRGPTGGFGYTF. CDR3 nucleotides: TGTGCCAGCAGAGGCCCCACAGGGGGTTTTGGCTACACCTTC.

Written as DNA, the CDR3 is TGTGCCAGCAGCCCTAGCGGCCGTGGAGTTGGTACGCAGTATTTT. Translating gives CASSPSGRGVGTQYF. The chain is built from TRBV28 and TRBJ2-3, with 7 positions matching TRBD2. This CDR3 has 15 residues. Trimming removed 6 bases from V and 8 bases from J; junction bases left unmatched: 14. The germline V gene encodes CDR1 MDHEN and CDR2 SYDVKM.

The chain joins TRBV7-2 to TRBJ1-6; no firm D call. CDR1 SGHTA and CDR2 FQGNSA come from the germline V gene. The CDR3 has 14 amino acids. Trimming took off 1 base at V and 13 bases at J, with 14 bases between the two ends. CDR3 DNA sequence: TGTGCCAGCAGCTTAGGGGAGGGTCTTCCCCCCCTCCACTTT. Amino acid sequence: CASSLGEGLPPLHF.